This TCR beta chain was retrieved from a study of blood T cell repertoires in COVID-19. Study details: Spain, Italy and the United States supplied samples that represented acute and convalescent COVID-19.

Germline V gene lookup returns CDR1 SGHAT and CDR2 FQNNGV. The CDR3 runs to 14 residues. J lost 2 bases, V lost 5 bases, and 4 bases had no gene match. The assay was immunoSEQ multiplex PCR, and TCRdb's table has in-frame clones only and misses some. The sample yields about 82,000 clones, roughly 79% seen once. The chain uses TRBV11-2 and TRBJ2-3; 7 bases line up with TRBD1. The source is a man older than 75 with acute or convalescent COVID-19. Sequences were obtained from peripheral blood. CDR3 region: CASSPRGPTDTQYF. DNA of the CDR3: TGTGCCAGCAGCCCAAGGGGGCCCACAGATACGCAGTATTTT.